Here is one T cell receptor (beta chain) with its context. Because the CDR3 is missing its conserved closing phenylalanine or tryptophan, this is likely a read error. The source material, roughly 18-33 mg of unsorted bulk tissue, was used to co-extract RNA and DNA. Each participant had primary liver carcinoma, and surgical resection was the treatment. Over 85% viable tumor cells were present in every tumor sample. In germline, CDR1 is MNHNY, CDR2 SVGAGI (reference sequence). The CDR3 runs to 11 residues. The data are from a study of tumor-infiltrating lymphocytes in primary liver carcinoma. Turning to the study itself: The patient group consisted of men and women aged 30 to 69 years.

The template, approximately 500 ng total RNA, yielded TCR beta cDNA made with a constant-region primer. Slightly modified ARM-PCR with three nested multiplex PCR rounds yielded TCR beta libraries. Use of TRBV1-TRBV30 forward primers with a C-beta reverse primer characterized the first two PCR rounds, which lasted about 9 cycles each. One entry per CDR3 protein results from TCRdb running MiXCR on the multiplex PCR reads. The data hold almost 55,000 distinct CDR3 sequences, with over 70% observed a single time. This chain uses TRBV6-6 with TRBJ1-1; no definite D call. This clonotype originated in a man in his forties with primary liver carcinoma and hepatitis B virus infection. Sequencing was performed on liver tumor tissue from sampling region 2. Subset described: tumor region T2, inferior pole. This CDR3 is CANSYSGEAFY. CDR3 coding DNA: TGTGCCAACAGTTACTCTGGTGAAGCTTTCTAT.